This record looks at one T cell receptor (beta chain) sequence and its context. This receptor's antigen is unknown. Base quality data are lacking; no much larger clone is found one base away. Reading the germline V gene gives CDR1 MNHEY and CDR2 SVGAGI. The CDR3 starts with the cysteine, ends with the phenylalanine, and has 15 residues. CDR3 DNA only is kept here, 45 bases in frame from base 1. The junction carries 11 bases between V and J, which are trimmed by 3 bases and 0 bases respectively. The data are from a study of cytomegalovirus exposure and HLA in healthy donors listed by TCRdb under 2017. At the level of the whole study: An earlier analysis of 587 of the donors reported 276 Gb of sequence data and roughly 120 million unique TCR beta sequences obtained from about 179 million T cells. Roughly 300 gigabases of sequencing data and approximately 85 million unique TCR sequences were included in an early release covering roughly 700 HLA-typed donors. Among the roughly 400 genotyped donors, 81% belonged to the genetic ancestry cluster associated with self-reported Caucasian donors. The study was designed to test whether signatures of past pathogen exposure could be identified by cataloging public T cell receptors. The T cell repertoires of around 730 subjects were profiled by immunosequencing and related to cytomegalovirus serostatus. Besides the first cohort of hundreds of subjects, a separate validation cohort made up of roughly 120 different subjects was used. High-throughput TCR immunosequencing, statistical association of individual TCRs with disease status, and machine learning were combined to predict cytomegalovirus infection status. A later analysis re-analyzed previously published TCR beta repertoires from approximately 700 donors and added high-resolution HLA genotyping to study TCR occurrence patterns. Rather than using new phenotypic data, the later analysis identified candidate immune exposures from TCR beta sequences and from how often those sequences occurred across donors. In an earlier analysis of several hundred of the donors, high-throughput TCR beta sequencing was used to judge whether each TCR beta V gene segment behaved as functional or pseudogenic. Alongside the repertoire data, information on donor age, sex, ethnicity and CMV serostatus was compiled. Genome-wide SNP genotypes for about 65% of the roughly 700 donors were used in a later genetic analysis, which treated that subset as a discovery cohort. All discovery cohort repertoires had been generated on a single sequencing platform. Class I and class II HLA loci were covered by the typing at four-digit resolution. The number of typed donors differed by locus: about 629-630 for A, B, C, DRB1 and DQB1; approximately 540 for DQA1; approximately 600 for DPA1; and roughly 450 for DPB1. Roughly five DR-DQ haplotypes were handled as single units for association and clustering because linkage in the cohort was strong. On average, roughly 240,000 unique TCR beta nucleotide sequences were sequenced per donor among more than 350 genotyped donors of the cohort, with roughly 19% of those sequences being non-productive. General study outcomes and caveats: Most CMV-associated TCR beta chains appeared to be HLA-restricted in a later analysis, and the HLA associations seemed to be driven largely by CMV exposure. In vitro tests confirmed that a few of the cytomegalovirus-associated TCR beta chains recognize cytomegalovirus antigens. In both the original and validation cohorts, the classifier was reported to diagnose cytomegalovirus status with high specificity and sensitivity. In a later analysis, TCR association rates were found to vary across HLA loci, with the most associated TCRs seen for DRB1 alleles and the fewest for HLA-C alleles. A total of about 180 TCR beta chains were listed by the study as associated with cytomegalovirus. Correlated functional status among segregating V segments might reflect linkage disequilibrium, but an unknown experimental factor could not be ruled out. An earlier analysis of some 590 of the donors showed that most TCR beta V segments appeared in productive rearrangements either about 90% or about 30% of the time, which broadly matched IMGT annotations. A later genetic analysis associated a missense DCLRE1C variant with V-gene and J-gene trimming of TCR beta chains, and an independent cohort replicated the association. According to a later analysis, parvovirus B19, influenza, CMV and Epstein-Barr virus appeared linked to several top co-occurrence clusters. CMV serostatus was the only immune exposure information available for the cohort. A later genetic analysis reported fewer N-insertions in productive TCRs among donors in an Asian-associated ancestry cluster than the roughly 700-donor mean. A cluster of highly shared sequence variants was judged likely to be a technical artifact of the sequencing pipeline. Some IMGT-functional V segments, including TRBV6-2 and TRBV6-3, could not be told apart with the 87-base-pair reads, so those segments were excluded. The presence/absence analyses assumed that sequencing depth was roughly uniform across donors, and that assumption may not be true. When HLA alleles, especially DR and DQ, strongly co-occurred, TCR associations were difficult to assign to individual alleles. A further reported finding was that TCR beta sequences accurately predicted the HLA-A and HLA-B alleles for most subjects in the first cohort. A later analysis associated about 18,000 TCR beta sequences with specific HLA alleles at a false discovery rate of 0.05. According to the authors, the approach could potentially be generalized to other disease states and immunological phenotypes. Over 15 rarely observed V segments, including chromosome 9 orphons, were excluded from the earlier analysis of approximately 500 of the donors because counts were too low. A later analysis found that HLA-associated TCR beta chains were more clonally expanded and had lower generation probabilities than equally common non-associated chains. Because HLA typing was missing for some donors at each locus, association tests included only the typed subset. Across donors, most TCR sequences were observed very rarely, whereas some public TCRs were present in many individuals. This cohort had only TCR beta chains sequenced, and the lack of alpha or paired-chain data limited which features could be detected.

The cohort comprised fewer than 700 healthy bone marrow donors. At the time of sampling, every cohort member was nominally healthy, though immune exposures that went unrecorded were likely present. The donor was CMV seronegative and was included in the group of 352 seronegative cohort members. A peripheral blood sample was collected from each donor, and TCR beta sequencing was performed on peripheral blood mononuclear cells. The Qiagen DNeasy Blood Extraction Kit was used to extract genomic DNA from the blood cell samples. The library was prepared using the immunoSEQ multiplex PCR assay. For the multiplex PCR, a mixture combining 60 forward primers for TCR Vbeta segments and 13 reverse primers for TCR Jbeta segments was used. Amplification of the CDR3 region of rearranged TCR beta genes was performed with a multiplex PCR assay on genomic DNA. On the Illumina HiSeq System, the amplified TCR beta libraries were sequenced as 87-base-pair reads. As for how the authors treated the data: Across the 670 or so repertoires, a later analysis counted 75 million to 90 million unique TCR beta chains, around 11 million of which were shared by at least two donors. To remove PCR and sequencing errors, raw reads were error-corrected and collapsed into unique sequences using a nearest-neighbor algorithm that merged closely related sequences. To assign V, D and J gene segments, CDR3 sequences were aligned to IMGT reference sequences. Each retained sequence needed at least a six-nucleotide match to both a V gene segment and a J gene segment. A rearrangement was called productive if the CDR3 had no stop codons and remained in frame with V and J, and every other rearrangement was called non-productive. Following IMGT convention, CDR3 was defined as the stretch from the second conserved V-encoded cysteine up to the conserved J-encoded phenylalanine. In an earlier analysis of approximately 590 of the donors, sequences lacking an unambiguous match to a single V gene segment were excluded. An earlier analysis of several hundred of the donors called V segments functional above 56.7% productive rearrangements and segregating when the between-donor standard deviation exceeded 5%. To diagnose cytomegalovirus status from the catalog of TCR beta chain sequences, a statistical classification framework was built. In a later analysis, V and J genes were assigned by comparing TCR nucleotide sequences against IMGT/GENE-DB human TR gene sequences. The TCRdist pipeline was used in a later analysis to assign CDR3 sequences and most-parsimonious VDJ recombination scenarios. In a later analysis, each TCR beta chain was defined by its CDR3 amino acid sequence together with its V-gene family, and reads without a unique V-gene family were excluded. To address suspected cross-contamination and a sequencing artifact, a later analysis removed several hundred highly shared, low-generation-probability nucleotide sequences. A later analysis calculated a clonal expansion index for each public chain from normalized within-repertoire ranks of inferred template counts. Generation probabilities in a later analysis came from a VDJ recombination model fitted to out-of-frame rearrangements, and those results were checked against IGoR. A later analysis scored TCR-TCR, TCR-HLA and TCR-CMV co-occurrence with hypergeometric tests, applying a repertoire-size bias correction to TCR pairs. A later analysis estimated false discovery rates by permuting HLA or CMV assignments 20 times. In a later analysis, co-occurring TCRs were grouped with DBSCAN, and TCRdist sequence similarity was added when clustering was performed within HLA-allele-positive subsets. Repertoires with fewer than 30,000 or more than 120,000 public chains, plus five repertoires with anomalous nucleotide sharing, were excluded from co-occurrence clustering. What TCRdb holds here is the immuneACCESS table cut down to in-frame rearrangements. Part of the clones is not present; checked against another copy, under half of the missing clones reflect an unresolved V gene, and the others are unexplained. The DNA gave D and trimming, while V, J and clone size come from that table. The sample table contains around 77,000 clones; only one count was recorded for around 82% of them. Jointly, the top ten make up 3.4% of the sample.

Rearrangement joined TRBV6-5 to TRBJ1-1; too little of a D gene remains to name it. The sequence derives from a middle-aged man in good health and CMV-seronegative. The sequenced sample consisted of PBMCs. The nucleotide sequence reads TGTGCCAGCAGTTATTTTGGTCCTATGAACACTGAAGCTTTCTTT. Translated, this is CASSYFGPMNTEAFF.